This record covers a single TCR beta chain. Original methodology: Reference gene primer amplification in the assay estimated nucleated cell counts. Only in-frame clones appear in the TCRdb table, and some are missing; sequencing was by immunoSEQ multiplex PCR. V, J and clone size were drawn from that table, and D and trimming were deduced from the DNA. This sample has approximately 200,000 clones, with around 88% found just once. The data belong to a study of blood T cell repertoires in COVID-19. The overall study: COVID-19 samples collected from the United States, Italy and Spain covered acute and convalescent phases.

The germline V and J ends were trimmed by 7 bases and 2 bases, with 9 bases remaining between them. The CDR3 extends over 13 amino acids. Germline-derived CDR1 and CDR2 are MNHEY and SMNVEV (reference sequence). Material: peripheral blood. This TCR was sampled from a young woman with acute or convalescent COVID-19. The V call is TRBV27, the J call TRBJ2-1; no firm D call. DNA for the CDR3: TGTGCCAGCATGACTTTAACCTACAATGAGCAGTTCTTC. This sequence encodes CASMTLTYNEQFF.